Below, 23 T cell receptor beta chains from the same sample are listed, as sequenced in a study of cytomegalovirus exposure and HLA in healthy donors. Use of 60 Vbeta and 13 Jbeta primers characterized the PCR. Data came from immunoSEQ multiplex PCR; TCRdb stores just in-frame clones and leaves some out. The sample holds around 19,000 clones, approximately 84% seen once. Sequenced sample: PBMCs. Receptors were obtained from a human donor in good health.

CDR3 amino acids: CASSMWQGDSQPQHF. CDR3 coding DNA: TGTGCCAGTAGTATGTGGCAGGGGGATAGTCAGCCCCAGCATTTT. The chain employs TRBV19 and TRBJ1-5, with 7 positions matching TRBD1. This CDR3 comprises 15 residues. Germline trimming cut 3 bases from V and 6 bases from J; bases unmatched to any gene: 8. Germline CDR1 LNHDA, CDR2 SQIVND (reference sequence).

The chain joins TRBV9 to TRBJ2-3, with 12 positions matching TRBD2. The CDR3 extends over 14 amino acids. CDR1 is SGDLS and CDR2 is YYNGEE in the germline V gene. V trimming: 4 bases; J trimming: 11 bases; junction bases outside the gene matches: 8. The CDR3 nucleotides are TGTGCCAGCAGCTTTCGGACTAGCGGGGATGGGCAGTATTTT. Translating gives CASSFRTSGDGQYF.

This clone qualifies as medium-sized. The V and J genes are TRBV18 and TRBJ1-2; D is uncertain. Trimming left V 3 bases short and J 8 bases short, with 10 bases between. CDR3 length equals 12 residues. The germline CDR1 and CDR2 sequences are KGHSH and LQKENI. CDR3 sequence reads: CASSPRNGGYTF. CDR3 nucleotide sequence: TGTGCCAGCTCACCGAGGAACGGGGGCTACACCTTC.

The chain recombines TRBV11-2 with TRBJ2-3, with TRBD1 as a possible D gene (5 bases). Per the germline V gene, CDR1 is SGHAT and CDR2 is FQNNGV. The CDR3 contains 14 residues. V was clipped by 5 bases and J by 2 bases, with 11 bases between them. CDR3 nucleotides: TGTGCCAGCAGCCTCAGACAGACCACAGATACGCAGTATTTT. Protein sequence: CASSLRQTTDTQYF.

The chain uses TRBV6-1 and TRBJ2-7; TRBD1 might be the D (6 bases). The V gene's germline CDR1 is MNHNS and CDR2 SASEGT. V lost 4 bases and J 2 bases, leaving 9 bases between the germline ends. This CDR3 is built from 13 residues. CDR3 coding DNA: TGTGCCAGCAGTGCTTGGACAGCCTACGAGCAGTACTTC. Translating it yields CASSAWTAYEQYF.

Notes on this clone: A far larger clone is one base from this, pointing to a likely read error. V gene TRBV6-5 combines with J gene TRBJ1-1, with D possibly matching TRBD1 (6 bases). V was trimmed by 8 bases and J by 4 bases, leaving 14 bases between them. This CDR3 is built from 13 residues. In germline, CDR1 is MNHEY, CDR2 SVGAGI. CDR3 nucleotides: TGTGCCAGCGCCCACCAGGGGACCACTGAAGCTTTCTTT. Translating gives CASAHQGTTEAFF.

The V gene is TRBV25-1, the J gene TRBJ2-5, with D unclear. Per the germline V gene, CDR1 is MGHDK and CDR2 is SYGVNS. The length of the CDR3 is 13 residues. Trimming removed 2 bases from V and 1 base from J, with 5 bases in between. CDR3 DNA: TGTGCCAGCAGTGAACGGGTCCAAGAGACCCAGTACTTC. Amino acid sequence: CASSERVQETQYF.

The gene calls are TRBV6-4 and TRBJ2-3; 10 bases are shared with TRBD2. The CDR3 loop spans 15 amino acids. V lost 0 bases, J lost 4 bases, and 1 base stayed unmatched. Germline V gene sequence: CDR1 MRHNA, CDR2 SNTAGT. This CDR3 is CASSDSSGGADTQYF. CDR3 nucleotides: TGTGCCAGCAGTGACTCGAGCGGGGGGGCAGATACGCAGTATTTT.

The chain links TRBV5-8 to TRBJ1-2; a possible D gene is TRBD1 (6 bases). This CDR3 region has 18 residues. V lost 0 bases and J lost 8, with 26 bases in between. The germline CDR1 and CDR2 sequences are SGHTS and YDEGEE. The CDR3 sequence is CASSLGMVDVFTGRGYTF. Here the CDR3 DNA reads TGTGCCAGCAGCTTGGGGATGGTGGATGTTTTTACAGGGAGAGGCTACACCTTC.

The gene calls are TRBV29-1 and TRBJ2-7, with D perhaps TRBD2 (6 bases). This CDR3 is 13 amino acids long. Looked up from germline, CDR1 is SQVTM and CDR2 is ANQGSEA. V was trimmed by 4 bases and J by 0 bases, leaving 10 bases between them. This CDR3 is CSVGDFLSYEQYF. CDR3 nucleotides: TGCAGCGTTGGGGACTTCCTCTCCTACGAGCAGTACTTC.

V gene TRBV27 combines with J gene TRBJ2-7; possible D gene TRBD2, 5 bases. The germline V gene has CDR1 MNHEY and CDR2 SMNVEV (reference sequence). Trimming left V 3 bases short and J 7 bases short, with 22 bases between. CDR3 length: 16 amino acids. The CDR3 bases are TGTGCCAGCAGTTTCATCAGCGGCACCTGGTTTTTGGAGCAGTACTTC. Translating gives CASSFISGTWFLEQYF.

The chain joins TRBV6-6 to TRBJ1-2; weak D call: TRBD1 (5 bases). The CDR3 is made up of 12 amino acids. Germline CDR1 and CDR2: MNHNY and SVGAGI (reference sequence). V lost 0 bases and J lost 7, with 6 bases in between. The CDR3 loop reads CASSYSGAGYTF. For the CDR3, the DNA is TGTGCCAGCAGTTACTCAGGGGCTGGCTACACCTTC.

In its sample, this clone was seen once. The J gene is TRBJ2-5, the V gene TRBV18, with TRBD2 as a possible D gene (6 bases). Trimming took 3 bases from V and 2 from J, leaving 7 bases between them. CDR3 length: 13 residues. Germline-derived CDR1 and CDR2 are KGHSH and LQKENI. CDR3 in DNA: TGTGCCAGCTCACCCCGGGGGCAAGAGACCCAGTACTTC. The encoded protein is CASSPRGQETQYF.

V usage is TRBV28 and J usage is TRBJ2-1; 9 bases line up with TRBD1. CDR1 MDHEN and CDR2 SYDVKM come from the germline V gene. Losses at the gene ends were 6 bases for V and 9 bases for J; bases not matched to a gene: 9. This CDR3 has 14 amino acids. The CDR3 reads CASRTGQGIGEQFF. The DNA for the CDR3 is TGTGCCAGCAGAACGGGACAGGGCATCGGTGAGCAGTTCTTC. Based on the CDR3 plus reference TRBV28 and TRBJ2-1, the full variable domain is DVKVTQSSRYLVKRTGEKVFLECVQDMDHENMFWYRQDPGLGLRLIYFSYDVKMKEKGDIPEGYSVSREKKERFSLILESASTNQTSMYLCASRTGQGIGEQFFGPGTRLTVL.

This chain connects TRBV6-5 to TRBJ1-3, with D unresolved. This CDR3 comprises 16 residues. Germline CDR1 reads MNHEY; CDR2 reads SVGAGI. Trimming shortened V by 0 bases and J by 0 bases, and 9 bases separated the two germline ends. The CDR3 coding sequence is TGTGCCAGCAGTTACTCGAGGGAGTACTCTGGAAACACCATATATTTT. Protein sequence: CASSYSREYSGNTIYF.

This chain connects TRBV30 to TRBJ2-3, with TRBD2 matching over 10 bases. Per the germline V gene, CDR1 is GTSNPN and CDR2 is SVGIG (reference sequence). The ends lost 7 bases at V and 2 bases at J; junction bases unmatched: 3. The CDR3 runs 13 residues. DNA for the CDR3: TGTGCCTTTCTAGCGGGAGACACAGATACGCAGTATTTT. As protein: CAFLAGDTDTQYF.

This clone was observed once. The chain is built from TRBV6-6 and TRBJ2-5; D possibly corresponds to TRBD1 (5 bases). Trimming shortened V by 0 bases and J by 1 base, and 12 bases separated the two germline ends. Germline V gene sequence: CDR1 MNHNY, CDR2 SVGAGI (reference sequence). This CDR3 has 16 amino acids. The DNA for the CDR3 is TGTGCCAGCAGTTACTCTAACAGGCCTTTCCAAGAGACCCAGTACTTC. Translation gives CASSYSNRPFQETQYF.

Only one count was recorded for this clone. The chain has TRBV5-1 and TRBJ1-6; 8 positions agree with TRBD1. V dropped 3 bases and J dropped 9; count of bases not matched to a gene: 14. The CDR3 has 17 residues. CDR1 and CDR2 from the germline V gene are SGHRS and YFSETQ. The DNA of the CDR3 is TGCGCCAGCAGCTCTTCCACCCGGACAGGGCATGGTTCACCCCTCCACTTT. Amino acids: CASSSSTRTGHGSPLHF.

This rearrangement joins TRBV7-9 to TRBJ1-4; 7 bases are shared with TRBD1. The junction had 7 bases not matched to a gene; V was cut back by 5 bases and J by 7 bases. Germline V CDR1 and CDR2: SEHNR, FQNEAQ (reference sequence). The CDR3 runs to 14 residues. The CDR3 region is CASSPTGVREKLFF. CDR3 DNA sequence: TGTGCCAGCAGCCCTACAGGGGTTCGTGAAAAACTGTTTTTT. Full variable domain (remainder filled in from reference TRBV7-9 and TRBJ1-4): DTGVSQNPRHKITKRGQNVTFRCDPISEHNRLYWYRQTLGQGPEFLTYFQNEAQLEKSRLLSDRFSAERPKGSFSTLEIQRTEQGDSAMYLCASSPTGVREKLFFGSGTQLSVL.

Regarding this clone: Other DNA sequences from this sample encode an identical CDR3 as well. The V and J genes are TRBV14 and TRBJ2-1; D not resolved. The CDR3 covers 14 residues. Trimming took 6 bases from V and 0 from J, leaving 9 bases between them. Germline V gene lookup returns CDR1 SGHDN and CDR2 FVKESK. The CDR3 reads CASSFVSSYNEQFF. For the CDR3, the DNA is TGTGCCAGCAGTTTCGTGAGCTCCTACAATGAGCAGTTCTTC.

The chain combines TRBV11-2 with TRBJ1-1; perhaps TRBD1 as D (6 bases). Germline-derived CDR1 and CDR2 are SGHAT and FQNNGV. The ends were cut back, 3 bases at V and 4 bases at J, with 12 bases in the middle. CDR3 length: 14 residues. CDR3 region: CASSLGGHATEAFF. CDR3 in DNA: TGTGCCAGCAGCTTGGGGGGGCATGCCACTGAAGCTTTCTTT.

The chain has TRBV5-6 and TRBJ2-7; no reliable D call. Trimming removed 2 bases at V and 3 bases at J, with 12 bases between. CDR1 is SGHDT and CDR2 is YYEEEE in the germline V gene. CDR3 length equals 14 residues. CDR3 residues: CASSLLGHLYEQYF. The DNA for the CDR3 is TGTGCCAGCAGCTTATTGGGCCATCTCTACGAGCAGTACTTC.

The chain uses TRBV18 and TRBJ1-1, with 7 bases lining up with TRBD1. In germline, CDR1 is KGHSH, CDR2 LQKENI. V shed 4 bases, J shed 0 bases, and the junction held 8 bases outside the gene matches. The CDR3 totals 16 residues. The CDR3 DNA is TGTGCCAGCTCACTCGGCCGACAGGGCGTGAACACTGAAGCTTTCTTT. This encodes CASSLGRQGVNTEAFF.